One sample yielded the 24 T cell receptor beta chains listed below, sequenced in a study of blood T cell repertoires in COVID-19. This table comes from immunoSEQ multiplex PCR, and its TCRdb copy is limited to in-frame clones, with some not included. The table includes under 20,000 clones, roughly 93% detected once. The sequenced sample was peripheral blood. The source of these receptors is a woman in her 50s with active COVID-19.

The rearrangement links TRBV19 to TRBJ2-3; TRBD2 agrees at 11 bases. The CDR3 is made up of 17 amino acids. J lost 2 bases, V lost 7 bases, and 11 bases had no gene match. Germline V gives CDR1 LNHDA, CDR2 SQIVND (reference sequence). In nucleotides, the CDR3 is TGTGCCAGTACCCCATTACTAGCGGGAGCCATCACAGATACGCAGTATTTT. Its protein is CASTPLLAGAITDTQYF.

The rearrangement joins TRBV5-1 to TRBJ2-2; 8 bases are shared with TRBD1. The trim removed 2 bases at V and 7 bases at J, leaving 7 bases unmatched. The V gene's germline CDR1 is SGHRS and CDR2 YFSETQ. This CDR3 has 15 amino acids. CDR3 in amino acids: CASSLGPGGNGELFF. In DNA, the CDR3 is TGCGCCAGCAGCTTAGGCCCAGGGGGCAACGGGGAGCTGTTTTTT.

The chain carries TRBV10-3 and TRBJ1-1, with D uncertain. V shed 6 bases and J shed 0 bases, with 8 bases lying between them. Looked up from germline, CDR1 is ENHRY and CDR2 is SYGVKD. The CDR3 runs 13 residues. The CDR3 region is CAIRDDMNTEAFF. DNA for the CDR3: TGTGCCATCAGAGACGACATGAACACTGAAGCTTTCTTT.

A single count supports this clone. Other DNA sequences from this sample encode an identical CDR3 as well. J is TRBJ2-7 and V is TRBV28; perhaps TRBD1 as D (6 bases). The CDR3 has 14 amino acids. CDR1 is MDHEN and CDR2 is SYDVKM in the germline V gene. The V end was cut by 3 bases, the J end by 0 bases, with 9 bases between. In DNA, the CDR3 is TGTGCCAGCAGTTTGGACAGTGTCTCCTACGAGCAGTACTTC. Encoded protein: CASSLDSVSYEQYF.

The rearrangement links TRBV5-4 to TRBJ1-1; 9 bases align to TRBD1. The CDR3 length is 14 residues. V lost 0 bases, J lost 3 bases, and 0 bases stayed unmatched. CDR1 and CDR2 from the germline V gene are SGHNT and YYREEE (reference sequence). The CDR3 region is CASSLGTGDTEAFF. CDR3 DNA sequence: TGTGCCAGCAGCTTGGGGACAGGGGACACTGAAGCTTTCTTT.

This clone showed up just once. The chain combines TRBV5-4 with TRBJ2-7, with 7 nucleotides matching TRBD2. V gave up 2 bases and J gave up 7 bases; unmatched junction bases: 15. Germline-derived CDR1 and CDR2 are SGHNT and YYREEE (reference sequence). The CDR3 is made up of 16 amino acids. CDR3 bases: TGTGCCAGCAGCTTCGGGTGGAACGGGAGGCCCGAGGAGCAGTACTTC. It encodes CASSFGWNGRPEEQYF.

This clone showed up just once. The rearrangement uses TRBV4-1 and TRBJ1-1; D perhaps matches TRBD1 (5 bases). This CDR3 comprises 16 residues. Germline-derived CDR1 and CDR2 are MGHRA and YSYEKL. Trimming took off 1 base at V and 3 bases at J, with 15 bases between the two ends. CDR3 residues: CASSQVGRTRHTEAFF. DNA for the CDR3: TGCGCCAGCAGCCAAGTAGGTCGGACAAGGCACACTGAAGCTTTCTTT.

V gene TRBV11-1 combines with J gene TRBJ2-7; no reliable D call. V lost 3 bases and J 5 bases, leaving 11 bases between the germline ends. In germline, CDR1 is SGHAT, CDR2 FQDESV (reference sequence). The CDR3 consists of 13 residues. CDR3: CASSFGGGDEQYF. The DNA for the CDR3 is TGTGCCAGCAGCTTCGGCGGTGGTGACGAGCAGTACTTC.

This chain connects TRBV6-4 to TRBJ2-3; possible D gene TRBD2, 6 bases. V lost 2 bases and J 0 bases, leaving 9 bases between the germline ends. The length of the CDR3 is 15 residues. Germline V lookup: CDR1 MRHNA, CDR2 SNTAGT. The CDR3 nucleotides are TGTGCCAGCAGTGACACGGGGGACAGCACAGATACGCAGTATTTT. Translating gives CASSDTGDSTDTQYF.

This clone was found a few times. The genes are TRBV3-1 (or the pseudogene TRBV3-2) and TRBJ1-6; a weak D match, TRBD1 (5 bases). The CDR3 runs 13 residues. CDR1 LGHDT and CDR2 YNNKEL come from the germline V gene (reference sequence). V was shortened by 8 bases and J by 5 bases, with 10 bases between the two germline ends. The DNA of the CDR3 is TGTGCCAGCCGGGGGGTTGATAATTCACCCCTCCACTTT. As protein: CASRGVDNSPLHF.

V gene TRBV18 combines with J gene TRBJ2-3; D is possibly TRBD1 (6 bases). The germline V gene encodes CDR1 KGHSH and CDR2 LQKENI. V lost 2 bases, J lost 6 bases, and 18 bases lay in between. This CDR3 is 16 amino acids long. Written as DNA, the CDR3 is TGTGCCAGCTCACCAAGGAGCGGCAGAAGGGGGGATACGCAGTATTTT. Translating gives CASSPRSGRRGDTQYF.

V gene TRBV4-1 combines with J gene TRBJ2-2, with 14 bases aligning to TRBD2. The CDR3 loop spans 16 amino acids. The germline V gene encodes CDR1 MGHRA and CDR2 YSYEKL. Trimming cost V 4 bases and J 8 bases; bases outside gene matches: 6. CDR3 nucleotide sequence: TGCGCCAGCAGCCGCGGGACTAGCGGGAGTCCTGGGGAGCTGTTTTTT. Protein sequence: CASSRGTSGSPGELFF.

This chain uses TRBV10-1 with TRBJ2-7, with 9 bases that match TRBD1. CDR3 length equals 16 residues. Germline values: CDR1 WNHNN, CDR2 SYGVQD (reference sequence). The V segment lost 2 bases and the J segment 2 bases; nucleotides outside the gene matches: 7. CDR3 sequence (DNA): TGCGCCAGCAGTGAGAGAGGGGGACAGGGAACCTACGAGCAGTACTTC. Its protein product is CASSERGGQGTYEQYF.

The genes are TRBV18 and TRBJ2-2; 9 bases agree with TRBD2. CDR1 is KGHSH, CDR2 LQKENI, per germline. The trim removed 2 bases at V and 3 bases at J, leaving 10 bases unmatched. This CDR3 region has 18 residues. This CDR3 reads CASSPSGLAGYDTGELFF. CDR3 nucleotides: TGTGCCAGCTCACCATCGGGACTAGCCGGTTATGACACCGGGGAGCTGTTTTTT.

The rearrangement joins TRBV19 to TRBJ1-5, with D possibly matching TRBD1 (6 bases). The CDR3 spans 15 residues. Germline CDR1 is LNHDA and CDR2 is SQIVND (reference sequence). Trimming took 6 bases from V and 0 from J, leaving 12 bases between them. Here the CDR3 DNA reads TGTGCCAGTAGAGGGGGGGGGTATAGCAATCAGCCCCAGCATTTT. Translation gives CASRGGGYSNQPQHF. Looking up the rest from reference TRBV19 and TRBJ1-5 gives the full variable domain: DGGITQSPKYLFRKEGQNVTLSCEQNLNHDAMYWYRQDPGQGLRLIYYSQIVNDFQKGDIAEGYSVSREKKESFPLTVTSAQKNPTAFYLCASRGGGYSNQPQHFGDGTRLSIL.

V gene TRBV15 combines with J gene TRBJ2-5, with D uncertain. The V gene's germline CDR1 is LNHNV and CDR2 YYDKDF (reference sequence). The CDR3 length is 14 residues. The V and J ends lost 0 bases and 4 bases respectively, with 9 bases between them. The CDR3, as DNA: TGTGCCACCAGCAGAGATCACCTAGTAGAGACCCAGTACTTC. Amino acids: CATSRDHLVETQYF.

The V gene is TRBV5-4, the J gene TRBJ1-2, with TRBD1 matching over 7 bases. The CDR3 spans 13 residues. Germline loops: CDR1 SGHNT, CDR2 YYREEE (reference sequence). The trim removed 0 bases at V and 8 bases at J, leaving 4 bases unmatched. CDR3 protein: CASSLEGARGYTF. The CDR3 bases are TGTGCCAGCAGCTTGGAGGGGGCGCGCGGCTACACCTTC.

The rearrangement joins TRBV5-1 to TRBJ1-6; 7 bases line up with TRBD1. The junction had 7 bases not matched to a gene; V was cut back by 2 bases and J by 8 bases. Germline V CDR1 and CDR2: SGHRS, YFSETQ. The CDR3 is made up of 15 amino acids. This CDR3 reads CASSLQGLGDSPLHF. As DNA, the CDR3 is TGCGCCAGCAGCTTACAGGGGCTGGGGGATTCACCCCTCCACTTT.

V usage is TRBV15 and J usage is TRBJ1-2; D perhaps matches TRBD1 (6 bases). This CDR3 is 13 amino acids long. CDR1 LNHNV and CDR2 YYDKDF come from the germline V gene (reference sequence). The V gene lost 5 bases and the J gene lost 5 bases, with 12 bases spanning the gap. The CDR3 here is CATSPEGQYGYTF. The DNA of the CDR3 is TGTGCCACCAGCCCGGAAGGACAGTATGGCTACACCTTC.

Written as DNA, the CDR3 is TGTGCCAGCAGCTTAGCTCGGACAGGCCCTCATTTT. This translates into CASSLARTGPHF. V gene TRBV11-3 combines with J gene TRBJ1-5, with 7 bases matching TRBD1. The CDR3 covers 12 residues. The ends lost 1 base at V and 16 bases at J; junction bases unmatched: 7. From germline, CDR1 is SGHNT and CDR2 YENEEA.

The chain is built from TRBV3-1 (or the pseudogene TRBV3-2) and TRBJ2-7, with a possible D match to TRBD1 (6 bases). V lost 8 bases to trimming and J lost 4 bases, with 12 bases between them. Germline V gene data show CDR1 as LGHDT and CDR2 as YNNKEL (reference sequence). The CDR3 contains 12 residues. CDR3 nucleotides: TGTGCCAGCCGGGACAATCAATACGAGCAGTACTTC. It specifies CASRDNQYEQYF.

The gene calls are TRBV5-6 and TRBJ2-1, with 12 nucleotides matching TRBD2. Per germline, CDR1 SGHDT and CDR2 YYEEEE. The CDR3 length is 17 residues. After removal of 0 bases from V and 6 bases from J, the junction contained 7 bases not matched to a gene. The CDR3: CASSLELAGGPFNEQFF. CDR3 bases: TGTGCCAGCAGCTTGGAACTAGCGGGAGGTCCCTTCAATGAGCAGTTCTTC.

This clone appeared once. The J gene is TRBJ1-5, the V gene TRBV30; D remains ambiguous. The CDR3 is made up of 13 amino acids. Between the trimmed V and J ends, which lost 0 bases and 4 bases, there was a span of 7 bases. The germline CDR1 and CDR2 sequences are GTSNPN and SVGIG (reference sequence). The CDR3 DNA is TGTGCCTGGAGTGTTCGGGGAAATCAGCCCCAGCATTTT. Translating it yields CAWSVRGNQPQHF. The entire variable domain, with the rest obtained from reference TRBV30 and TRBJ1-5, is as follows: SQTIHQWPATLVQPVGSPLSLECTVEGTSNPNLYWYRQAAGRGLQLLFYSVGIGQISSEVPQNLSASRPQDRQFILSSKKLLLSDSGFYLCAWSVRGNQPQHFGDGTRLSIL.

Written as DNA, the CDR3 is TGTGCCAGCAGCTTAGCTTCGGGACAGGGAGAGACCCAGTACTTC. Translating gives CASSLASGQGETQYF. This chain uses TRBV7-2 with TRBJ2-5; 9 bases align to TRBD1. Trimming took 0 bases from V and 4 from J; bases not matched to a gene: 3. Germline V gene data show CDR1 as SGHTA and CDR2 as FQGNSA. CDR3 size: 15 residues.